Listed here are 24 T cell receptor beta chains from one sample, sequenced in a study of OX40 agonist ivuxolimab in advanced cancers. Assay: immunoSEQ multiplex PCR; the TCRdb copy retains only in-frame clones and omits some. The data show 50,000 to 85,000 clones, roughly 80% seen once. This material consisted of CD4+ or CD8+ T cells sorted from blood, taken in a trial of the OX40 agonist ivuxolimab. These receptors were collected from an adult with an advanced solid tumor such as melanoma, head and neck, liver or kidney cancer.

The chain employs TRBV11-3 and TRBJ2-1, with D maybe TRBD1 (6 bases). V was clipped by 4 bases and J by 6 bases, with 13 bases between them. Germline V gives CDR1 SGHNT, CDR2 YENEEA. There are 14 residues in the CDR3. In DNA form, the CDR3 reads TGTGCCAGCAGCTCCAACATCAGGGGCAATGAGCAGTTCTTC. This gives the protein CASSSNIRGNEQFF.

This clone was detected only once. The chain carries TRBV19 and TRBJ2-6; D gene uncertain. CDR1 is LNHDA, CDR2 SQIVND, per germline (reference sequence). Trimming took 3 bases from V and 1 from J, leaving 10 bases between them. This CDR3 has 16 amino acids. The CDR3 nucleotides read TGTGCCAGTAGTATCGGTAGATTTTCTGGGGCCAACGTCCTGACTTTC. Protein: CASSIGRFSGANVLTF.

The J gene is TRBJ1-5, the V gene TRBV6-1; D gene uncertain. V was cut by 2 bases and J by 3 bases, with 17 bases left in between. Germline values: CDR1 MNHNS, CDR2 SASEGT. This CDR3 region has 17 residues. This CDR3 reads CASSERRNIIPNQPQHF. For the CDR3, the DNA is TGTGCCAGCAGTGAAAGACGTAACATTATACCCAATCAGCCCCAGCATTTT.

V gene TRBV7-9 combines with J gene TRBJ1-4, with unresolved D. The CDR3 loop spans 15 amino acids. Trimming took off 1 base at V and 3 bases at J, with 9 bases between the two ends. Germline CDR1 is SEHNR and CDR2 is FQNEAQ (reference sequence). The CDR3 here is CASSLGAGANEKLFF. DNA of the CDR3: TGTGCCAGCAGCTTAGGGGCAGGTGCTAATGAAAAACTGTTTTTT.

The V and J genes are TRBV6-5 and TRBJ2-1; 14 bases match TRBD2. CDR3 length: 14 residues. Losses at the gene ends were 10 bases for V and 7 bases for J; bases not matched to a gene: 6. Germline V lookup: CDR1 MNHEY, CDR2 SVGAGI. The CDR3, as DNA: TGTGCCACCGTAAGGACTAGCGGGAGGAATGAGCAGTTCTTC. Amino acids: CATVRTSGRNEQFF.

This clone was recorded once. The chain joins TRBV5-6 to TRBJ1-1, with D possibly TRBD1 on 5 matching bases. There are 14 residues in the CDR3. Per germline, CDR1 SGHDT and CDR2 YYEEEE. V lost 4 bases, J lost 0 bases, and 10 bases lay in between. CDR3 protein: CASSPGPMNTEAFF. The CDR3 DNA sequence: TGTGCCAGCAGCCCAGGGCCCATGAACACTGAAGCTTTCTTT.

V gene TRBV7-2 combines with J gene TRBJ2-1; TRBD1 agrees at 8 bases. The junction had 4 bases not matched to a gene; V was cut back by 4 bases and J by 5 bases. Looked up from germline, CDR1 is SGHTA and CDR2 is FQGNSA. This CDR3 is built from 14 residues. The CDR3 DNA reads TGTGCCAGCAGCTACTCGACAGGGGACAATGAGCAGTTCTTC. Amino acid sequence: CASSYSTGDNEQFF. Supplemented by reference TRBV7-2 and TRBJ2-1, the full variable domain reads GAGVSQSPSNKVTEKGKDVELRCDPISGHTALYWYRQSLGQGLEFLIYFQGNSAPDKSGLPSDRFSAERTGGSVSTLTIQRTQQEDSAVYLCASSYSTGDNEQFFGPGTRLTVL.

The chain employs TRBV5-4 and TRBJ2-3; tentative D call: TRBD2 (6 bases). Germline assignment: CDR1 SGHNT and CDR2 YYREEE (reference sequence). The CDR3 has 15 amino acids. The V and J ends lost 5 bases and 3 bases respectively, with 16 bases between them. The CDR3 region has the DNA TGTGCCAGCAGTCCCGGGACCGGGGGAACAGATACGCAGTATTTT. It specifies CASSPGTGGTDTQYF.

The chain couples TRBV2 to TRBJ2-1, with TRBD1 matching over 9 bases. The length of the CDR3 is 15 residues. The junction had 14 bases not matched to a gene; V was cut back by 8 bases and J by 9 bases. Germline values: CDR1 SNHLY, CDR2 FYNNEI. The CDR3: CASASLVGQGAEQFF. The CDR3 nucleotides are TGTGCCAGCGCATCCTTGGTGGGACAGGGAGCTGAGCAGTTCTTC.

The chain links TRBV14 to TRBJ2-7; D is ambiguous. Trimming left V 3 bases short and J 4 bases short, with 10 bases between. The CDR3 consists of 13 residues. Per the germline V gene, CDR1 is SGHDN and CDR2 is FVKESK. The CDR3 loop reads CASSQTNTYEQYF. The CDR3 DNA reads TGTGCCAGCAGCCAGACAAATACTTACGAGCAGTACTTC.

V gene TRBV7-2 combines with J gene TRBJ1-1; TRBD1 aligns across 8 bases. The CDR3 contains 15 residues. Germline CDR1 is SGHTA and CDR2 is FQGNSA. V dropped 4 bases and J dropped 5; count of bases not matched to a gene: 9. CDR3 protein: CASSSSNRGKTEAFF. The DNA for the CDR3 is TGTGCCAGCAGCTCAAGTAACAGGGGGAAAACTGAAGCTTTCTTT.

Here the CDR3 reads CASSWSLGRISYGYTF. The CDR3 bases are TGCGCCAGCAGTTGGTCGCTGGGTAGGATTAGCTATGGCTACACCTTC. This rearrangement joins TRBV10-2 to TRBJ1-2; D call uncertain. Trimming pared 5 bases from V and 4 bases from J, leaving 20 bases between. CDR1 and CDR2 (germline): WSHSY, SAAADI. This CDR3 comprises 16 residues.

The V gene is TRBV19, the J gene TRBJ1-5; D perhaps matches TRBD1 (6 bases). The V end was cut by 3 bases, the J end by 7 bases, with 10 bases between. This CDR3 region has 13 residues. Germline V gene lookup returns CDR1 LNHDA and CDR2 SQIVND (reference sequence). The CDR3 loop is CASSIGQSQPQHF. In DNA, the CDR3 is TGTGCCAGTAGTATCGGACAGTCGCAGCCCCAGCATTTT.

CDR3 loop: CASSLQGGQYEQYF. The CDR3 DNA reads as TGCGCCAGCAGCTTACAGGGTGGACAGTACGAGCAGTACTTC. The chain has TRBV5-1 and TRBJ2-7, with D tentatively TRBD1 (6 bases). Germline V gene data show CDR1 as SGHRS and CDR2 as YFSETQ. CDR3 size: 14 residues. The germline V and J ends were trimmed by 2 bases and 4 bases, with 13 bases remaining between them.

This chain joins TRBV19 and TRBJ2-1; 13 bases are a match to TRBD2. Germline CDR1 is LNHDA and CDR2 is SQIVND (reference sequence). There are 18 residues in the CDR3. Trimming at V came to 5 bases and at J to 0 bases, leaving 7 bases not matched to a gene. The CDR3 is CASSVGLAGESSYNEQFF. Here the CDR3 DNA reads TGTGCCAGTAGTGTTGGACTAGCGGGGGAGAGCTCCTACAATGAGCAGTTCTTC.

The J gene is TRBJ2-7, the V gene TRBV10-1, with D uncertain. With 3 bases removed from V and 7 bases from J, the gap between germline ends came to 16 bases. The CDR3 is made up of 14 amino acids. Germline V lookup: CDR1 WNHNN, CDR2 SYGVQD (reference sequence). The CDR3 reads CASSDLSSKSEQYF. CDR3 DNA sequence: TGCGCCAGCAGTGATTTGTCGAGTAAATCGGAGCAGTACTTC.

This rearrangement joins TRBV5-6 to TRBJ1-1, with 8 bases identical to TRBD1. Trimming removed 2 bases from V and 7 bases from J; junction bases left unmatched: 7. Germline V gene data show CDR1 as SGHDT and CDR2 as YYEEEE. There are 14 residues in the CDR3. CDR3 amino acids: CASSFLAGGNEAFF. The CDR3 DNA sequence: TGTGCCAGCAGCTTTCTTGCAGGGGGCAATGAAGCTTTCTTT.

The chain employs TRBV6-5 and TRBJ1-3, with D perhaps matching TRBD1 (6 bases). This CDR3 is 15 amino acids long. V was shortened by 0 bases and J by 3 bases, with 9 bases between the two germline ends. CDR1 and CDR2 from the germline V gene are MNHEY and SVGAGI. CDR3 bases: TGTGCCAGCAGTTACTCGGGGGGGCTTGGAAACACCATATATTTT. Amino acid sequence: CASSYSGGLGNTIYF.

The chain links TRBV18 to TRBJ2-7; 11 nucleotides match TRBD2. V lost 3 bases, J lost 0 bases, and 4 bases stayed unmatched. From germline, CDR1 is KGHSH and CDR2 LQKENI. The CDR3 sequence is 16 residues long. CDR3 sequence: CASSPILAGGSYEQYF. CDR3 DNA: TGTGCCAGCTCACCCATTCTAGCGGGAGGCTCCTACGAGCAGTACTTC.

The CDR3 bases are TGCGCCAGCAGCCAAAATACAGGGGGCGGCACAGATACGCAGTATTTT. Protein product: CASSQNTGGGTDTQYF. The chain is built from TRBV5-1 and TRBJ2-3, with 9 bases matching TRBD1. CDR1 is SGHRS, CDR2 YFSETQ, per germline. V shed 4 bases and J 1 base; nucleotides not matched to a gene: 7. The CDR3 sequence is 16 residues long. Looking up the rest from reference TRBV5-1 and TRBJ2-3 gives the full variable domain: KAGVTQTPRYLIKTRGQQVTLSCSPISGHRSVSWYQQTPGQGLQFLFEYFSETQRNKGNFPGRFSGRQFSNSRSEMNVSTLELGDSALYLCASSQNTGGGTDTQYFGPGTRLTVL.

This chain connects TRBV5-1 to TRBJ2-7; D perhaps matches TRBD2 (5 bases). Per germline, CDR1 SGHRS and CDR2 YFSETQ. The CDR3 sequence is 14 residues long. Trimming stripped 0 bases from V and 5 bases from J, with 12 bases between. Written as DNA, the CDR3 is TGCGCCAGCAGCTTGGCCTCACTAGACCACGAGCAGTACTTC. Translating gives CASSLASLDHEQYF.

The rearrangement uses TRBV7-2 and TRBJ2-1; 7 nucleotides line up with TRBD2. Germline trimming cut 1 base from V and 7 bases from J; bases unmatched to any gene: 10. CDR1 is SGHTA and CDR2 is FQGNSA in the germline V gene. The CDR3 totals 16 residues. CDR3 coding DNA: TGTGCCAGCAGCTTAGTTTCCAGCGGGGCTTGGAATGAGCAGTTCTTC. It translates to CASSLVSSGAWNEQFF.

The V and J genes are TRBV6-4 and TRBJ2-3; 10 bases map to TRBD2. Germline CDR1 reads MRHNA; CDR2 reads SNTAGT. The CDR3 covers 14 residues. Trimming at V came to 7 bases and at J to 5 bases, leaving 6 bases not matched to a gene. In nucleotides, the CDR3 is TGTGCCAGCAAAAGCGGGAGGGCCGGAGATACGCAGTATTTT. As protein: CASKSGRAGDTQYF.

DNA of the CDR3: TGTGCCAGCAGCCTGACAGGACCCTATGGCTACACCTTC. Its protein product is CASSLTGPYGYTF. The genes are TRBV27 and TRBJ1-2; D is perhaps TRBD1 (6 bases). V was shortened by 6 bases and J by 4 bases, with 12 bases between the two germline ends. Germline CDR1 is MNHEY and CDR2 is SMNVEV (reference sequence). There are 13 residues in the CDR3.